The 28 T cell receptor beta chains in this list originate from one sample, sequenced in a study of blood T cell repertoires in COVID-19. Profiling relied on immunoSEQ multiplex PCR, and the TCRdb table lists in-frame clones only, not all of them. Altogether around 220,000 clones are present, 80% to 90% being singletons, with the ten largest covering approximately 14%. The specimen was PBMCs or T cells enriched from blood (not recorded which). The source is a woman aged 45-65 years with acute COVID-19.

The chain is built from TRBV6-2 or TRBV6-3 and TRBJ1-5; maybe TRBD1 (5 bases). The CDR3 is made up of 15 amino acids. Germline V lookup: CDR1 MNHEY, CDR2 SVGEGT. V gave up 6 bases and J gave up 3 bases, with 15 bases separating them. The CDR3 is CASSLGGGTNQPQHF. The CDR3 bases are TGTGCCAGCAGCTTGGGCGGGGGAACCAATCAGCCCCAGCATTTT.

This clone was found once. The V call is TRBV15, the J call TRBJ2-1; 7 nucleotides match TRBD2. With 0 bases clipped from V and 1 base from J, the junction kept 9 bases outside the gene matches. CDR1 is LNHNV, CDR2 YYDKDF, per germline (reference sequence). The CDR3 sequence is 18 residues long. CDR3 bases: TGTGCCACCAGCAGAGATCGGGGCGGCGGGGGATCCTACAATGAGCAGTTCTTC. This translates into CATSRDRGGGGSYNEQFF.

The CDR3 nucleotides read TGTGCCAGCAGCTTGGGGACAAGAAACACTGAAGCTTTCTTT. Translated: CASSLGTRNTEAFF. V and J are TRBV5-5 and TRBJ1-1, with a possible D match to TRBD1 (5 bases). Deletions cut 0 bases from V and 2 bases from J, with 8 bases between. CDR3 length: 14 amino acids. The germline V gene encodes CDR1 SGHKS and CDR2 YYEKEE (reference sequence).

J is TRBJ2-1 and V is TRBV19; tentative D call: TRBD2 (10 bases). Trimming took off 10 bases at V and 13 bases at J, with 53 bases between the two ends. The CDR3 has 23 residues. Looked up from germline, CDR1 is LNHDA and CDR2 is SQIVND (reference sequence). CDR3 region: CAKTDTPGQGKPSGDLAGAGQFF. CDR3 in DNA: TGTGCCAAAACAGACACTCCGGGACAGGGTAAGCCTAGCGGGGATCTAGCGGGAGCGGGTCAGTTCTTC.

The CDR3 spells CASSLYPGTGDEPQHF. CDR3 sequence (DNA): TGTGCCAGCAGTTTGTATCCCGGGACAGGGGATGAGCCCCAGCATTTT. The chain links TRBV28 to TRBJ1-5; 10 bases match TRBD1. This CDR3 spans 16 amino acids. V lost 3 bases to trimming and J lost 8 bases; unmatched junction nucleotides: 10. CDR1 is MDHEN and CDR2 is SYDVKM in the germline V gene.

The V call is TRBV6-5, the J call TRBJ2-7; 11 bases match TRBD2. The CDR3 covers 15 residues. Trimming at V came to 0 bases and at J to 3 bases, leaving 1 base not matched to a gene. From germline, CDR1 is MNHEY and CDR2 SVGAGI. CDR3 sequence reads: CASSYSTSGIYEQYF. The CDR3 DNA sequence: TGTGCCAGCAGTTACTCGACTAGCGGGATCTACGAGCAGTACTTC.

The rearrangement links TRBV18 to TRBJ1-5; no clear D gene. CDR3 length: 19 residues. Trimming took off 3 bases at V and 5 bases at J, with 26 bases between the two ends. Germline CDR1 reads KGHSH; CDR2 reads LQKENI. CDR3 sequence reads: CASSPVPHATPLHDQPQHF. CDR3 nucleotides: TGTGCCAGCTCACCGGTCCCCCACGCCACCCCATTACACGATCAGCCCCAGCATTTT.

CDR3 nucleotides: TGTGCCAGCAGCCAAGATAGCGGGGGGAGACAAAAACTCTCTGGGGCCAACGTCCTGACTTTC. Encoded protein: CASSQDSGGRQKLSGANVLTF. The chain recombines TRBV3-1 (or the pseudogene TRBV3-2) with TRBJ2-6, with 10 nucleotides matching TRBD2. The junction had 11 bases not matched to a gene; V was cut back by 0 bases and J by 0 bases. This CDR3 has 21 amino acids. Per the germline V gene, CDR1 is LGHDT and CDR2 is YNNKEL (reference sequence).

This clone turned up a few times. For the CDR3, the DNA is TGCGCCAGCAGTCCCGGACAGATTGGCTACACCTTC. It encodes CASSPGQIGYTF. The chain recombines TRBV5-1 with TRBJ1-2, with D tentatively TRBD1 (6 bases). V lost 5 bases, J lost 7 bases, and 12 bases lay in between. Germline V gene sequence: CDR1 SGHRS, CDR2 YFSETQ. The CDR3 has 12 residues.

This clone was counted between two and nine times. This chain joins TRBV7-3 and TRBJ1-1; TRBD1 matches at 12 bases. Per germline, CDR1 SGHTA and CDR2 FQGTGA. V lost 5 bases, J lost 7 bases, and 11 bases stayed unmatched. This CDR3 contains 16 residues. The DNA for the CDR3 is TGTGCCAGCAGCCCTAGGGGGGACAGGGGGCGTAATGAAGCTTTCTTT. It is translated as CASSPRGDRGRNEAFF.

The chain combines TRBV6-5 with TRBJ2-3; TRBD2 might be the D (5 bases). The V gene lost 7 bases and the J gene lost 4 bases, with 15 bases spanning the gap. This CDR3 comprises 14 residues. CDR1 MNHEY and CDR2 SVGAGI come from the germline V gene. Here the CDR3 reads CASTIGVGADTQYF. CDR3 DNA: TGTGCCAGCACCATCGGGGTCGGGGCAGATACGCAGTATTTT.

The V gene is TRBV7-3, the J gene TRBJ2-1; 9 bases fit TRBD1. Trimming took 5 bases from V and 4 from J; bases not matched to a gene: 12. The CDR3 is 17 residues long. The germline V gene has CDR1 SGHTA and CDR2 FQGTGA. The CDR3 DNA reads as TGTGCCAGCAGCCCGAGACCAGGGGGACAGGGATACAATGAGCAGTTCTTC. Its protein product is CASSPRPGGQGYNEQFF.

This chain joins TRBV6-5 and TRBJ2-7; D might be TRBD1 (6 bases). The V gene's germline CDR1 is MNHEY and CDR2 SVGAGI. V shed 2 bases and J shed 2 bases, with 13 bases lying between them. The CDR3 has 15 residues. The DNA for the CDR3 is TGTGCCAGCAGTTACACAGGGATTTTGACCTACGAGCAGTACTTC. It is translated as CASSYTGILTYEQYF.

The CDR3 coding sequence is TGTGCCAGCAGTATCAGGGGTCTGTACGAGCAGTACTTC. Residues: CASSIRGLYEQYF. This chain links TRBV12-3 or TRBV12-4 with TRBJ2-7, with a tentative D call TRBD1 (6 bases). Trimming pared 5 bases from V and 4 bases from J, leaving 12 bases between. The CDR3 sequence is 13 residues long.

CDR3 residues: CASRRGSEQPNEQFF. CDR3 DNA sequence: TGTGCCAGCAGGCGTGGGAGCGAGCAGCCCAATGAGCAGTTCTTC. The V and J genes are TRBV27 and TRBJ2-1; D perhaps matches TRBD2 (5 bases). The CDR3 sequence is 15 residues long. The germline V gene encodes CDR1 MNHEY and CDR2 SMNVEV (reference sequence). V was pared by 6 bases and J by 6 bases, with 18 bases between.

CDR3 region: CASSLLRERPYEQFF. CDR3 bases: TGTGCCAGCAGCTTGTTGAGGGAGAGGCCCTATGAGCAGTTCTTC. J is TRBJ2-1 and V is TRBV5-6, with a weak D call TRBD2 (5 bases). The CDR3 consists of 15 residues. Trimming took 1 base from V and 8 from J, leaving 16 bases between them. Germline V gene lookup returns CDR1 SGHDT and CDR2 YYEEEE. Filled out from reference TRBV5-6 and TRBJ2-1, the complete variable domain reads DAGVTQSPTHLIKTRGQQVTLRCSPKSGHDTVSWYQQALGQGPQFIFQYYEEEERQRGNFPDRFSGHQFPNYSSELNVNALLLGDSALYLCASSLLRERPYEQFFGPGTRLTVL.

This CDR3 is CASSSQREGGDTQYF. The CDR3 DNA is TGTGCCAGCAGCTCCCAGCGGGAGGGAGGGGATACGCAGTATTTT. The V gene is TRBV5-6, the J gene TRBJ2-3; 10 bases match TRBD2. V trimming: 3 bases; J trimming: 6 bases; junction bases outside the gene matches: 7. Germline assignment: CDR1 SGHDT and CDR2 YYEEEE. The CDR3 consists of 15 residues.

The chain recombines TRBV10-2 with TRBJ2-3; D remains unclear. CDR3 size: 11 residues. V lost 2 bases and J lost 6, with 3 bases in between. Germline V gene data show CDR1 as WSHSY and CDR2 as SAAADI. The DNA of the CDR3 is TGCGCCAGCAGTGAGCAGGATACGCAGTATTTT. The encoded protein is CASSEQDTQYF.

The chain uses TRBV4-1 and TRBJ2-1; 15 positions match TRBD2. CDR1 and CDR2 (germline): MGHRA, YSYEKL. The CDR3 extends over 16 amino acids. V lost 3 bases and J lost 10; bases outside the gene matches: 7. The CDR3: CASSQGLAGGLGEQFF. The CDR3 DNA reads TGCGCCAGCAGCCAGGGACTAGCGGGAGGCCTGGGAGAGCAGTTCTTC.

The chain uses TRBV28 and TRBJ1-1; TRBD1 aligns across 7 bases. The CDR3 contains 14 residues. V shed 5 bases and J 0 bases; nucleotides not matched to a gene: 3. Germline values: CDR1 MDHEN, CDR2 SYDVKM. The CDR3, as DNA: TGTGCCAGCAGTACAGGGGTGATGAACACTGAAGCTTTCTTT. This gives the protein CASSTGVMNTEAFF.

The rearrangement joins TRBV6-5 to TRBJ2-3; TRBD2 matches at 10 bases. V lost 4 bases and J lost 3; bases outside the gene matches: 7. The CDR3 has 16 residues. Germline CDR1 reads MNHEY; CDR2 reads SVGAGI. The CDR3 DNA is TGTGCCAGCAGTTCCTTCCCGGGACTAGCGACAGATACGCAGTATTTT. Amino acid sequence: CASSSFPGLATDTQYF.

The chain has TRBV11-2 and TRBJ1-1, with D uncertain. CDR1 and CDR2 (germline): SGHAT, FQNNGV. The CDR3 has 17 amino acids. With 3 bases removed from V and 3 bases from J, the gap between germline ends came to 20 bases. The CDR3 DNA reads as TGTGCCAGCAGCTTTGGGTCCCCCGCAGGTTGGGACACTGAAGCTTTCTTT. Translation gives CASSFGSPAGWDTEAFF.

The chain is built from TRBV6-5 and TRBJ1-3; TRBD1 might be the D (5 bases). The germline CDR1 and CDR2 sequences are MNHEY and SVGAGI. V was trimmed by 0 bases and J by 3 bases, leaving 12 bases between them. This CDR3 has 16 amino acids. DNA of the CDR3: TGTGCCAGCAGTTACTCGGGGCAGGGTGATGGAAACACCATATATTTT. Translated: CASSYSGQGDGNTIYF.

This clone has ten or more counts. The chain is built from TRBV9 and TRBJ2-2; weak D call: TRBD1 (5 bases). Trimming removed 4 bases from V and 5 bases from J, with 15 bases in between. Germline CDR1 SGDLS, CDR2 YYNGEE. This CDR3 has 15 residues. Here the CDR3 DNA reads TGTGCCAGCAGCCTTAGGGGCTTAGAGACCGGGGAGCTGTTTTTT. Protein product: CASSLRGLETGELFF.

This clone was observed at least ten times. This chain joins TRBV5-1 and TRBJ1-1, with D uncertain. CDR1 and CDR2 (germline): SGHRS, YFSETQ. V lost 4 bases to trimming and J lost 4 bases, with 14 bases between them. This CDR3 is 14 amino acids long. The CDR3 region is CASSPTNRITEAFF. Here the CDR3 DNA reads TGCGCCAGCAGCCCCACAAACCGAATCACTGAAGCTTTCTTT. Supplemented by reference TRBV5-1 and TRBJ1-1, the full variable domain reads KAGVTQTPRYLIKTRGQQVTLSCSPISGHRSVSWYQQTPGQGLQFLFEYFSETQRNKGNFPGRFSGRQFSNSRSEMNVSTLELGDSALYLCASSPTNRITEAFFGQGTRLTVV.

This clone has just a few counts. The chain uses TRBV19 and TRBJ2-2; a weak D match, TRBD1 (7 bases). V was pared by 2 bases and J by 3 bases, with 13 bases between. The germline gives CDR1 LNHDA, CDR2 SQIVND (reference sequence). The CDR3 runs to 16 residues. The CDR3 loop is CASSIRRGRHTGELFF. In DNA, the CDR3 is TGTGCCAGTAGTATAAGGAGGGGGCGACACACCGGGGAGCTGTTTTTT.

This clone came up a few times. V is TRBV4-2 and J is TRBJ1-5; 8 bases are shared with TRBD1. The germline gives CDR1 LGHNA, CDR2 YNFKEQ. The CDR3 loop spans 16 amino acids. V lost 0 bases, J lost 6 bases, and 7 bases stayed unmatched. The CDR3, as DNA: TGTGCCAGCAGCCAAGATTTTACAGGGGGGGTTCAGCCCCAGCATTTT. Amino acids: CASSQDFTGGVQPQHF.

The chain is built from TRBV4-1 and TRBJ1-1, with 9 bases fitting TRBD1. The CDR3 covers 17 residues. Germline CDR1 is MGHRA and CDR2 is YSYEKL. V was pared by 0 bases and J by 0 bases, with 5 bases of the junction left unmatched. The CDR3: CASSQEDRGGMNTEAFF. The DNA of the CDR3 is TGCGCCAGCAGCCAAGAGGACAGGGGCGGGATGAACACTGAAGCTTTCTTT.